This is a list of T cell receptor beta chains from one sample in a study of early T cells in non-severe SARS-CoV-2 infection. One entry per CDR3 protein, called by TCRdb with MiXCR from the 5' RACE reads. In the table there are 55,000 to 65,000 distinct CDR3 sequences, 10% of which are singletons. The sample consisted of whole blood. The receptor set was obtained from an adult who was a healthcare worker with PCR-confirmed SARS-CoV-2 infection or an uninfected control (not recorded which). Both conserved end residues are part of each CDR3. The D gene is left open where the match is weak. Not all rows give a size; the values are once, few, many and, for expanded clones, a class.

j_gene	d_gene	v_gene	abundance	CDR3aa	CDR3nt
TRBJ2-1	TRBD2	TRBV11-2	NA	CASSLVASGYNEQFF	TGTGCCAGCAGCTTAGTGGCTAGCGGGTACAATGAGCAGTTCTTC
TRBJ2-1	NA	TRBV12-3/TRBV12-4	many	CASSFRLGEQFF	TGTGCCAGCAGTTTTAGACTGGGTGAGCAGTTCTTC
TRBJ2-2	NA	TRBV5-6	few	CASSLAGGAGTGELFF	TGTGCCAGCAGCTTGGCCGGGGGCGCCGGCACCGGGGAGCTGTTTTTT
TRBJ1-1	NA	TRBV12-3/TRBV12-4	many	CASSRKANTEAFF	TGTGCCAGCAGTCGGAAGGCGAACACTGAAGCTTTCTTT
TRBJ2-6	NA	TRBV30	NA	CAWWRGGSEANVLTF	TGTGCCTGGTGGAGGGGGGGATCTGAGGCCAACGTCCTGACTTTC
TRBJ1-2	NA	TRBV7-2	many	CASSSSWNYGYTF	TGTGCCAGCAGCTCAAGTTGGAACTATGGCTACACCTTC
TRBJ1-1	NA	TRBV7-9	NA	CASSLGGPEAFF	TGTGCCAGCAGCTTAGGGGGCCCTGAAGCTTTCTTT
TRBJ2-7	NA	TRBV2	NA	CASSGDIHEQYF	TGTGCCAGCAGTGGGGACATCCACGAGCAGTACTTC
TRBJ1-2	NA	TRBV2	many	CASSGKGGYGYTF	TGTGCCAGCAGTGGGAAGGGCGGGTATGGCTACACCTTC
TRBJ1-1	NA	TRBV6-2/TRBV6-3	few	CASKGTRTLNTEAFF	TGTGCCAGCAAGGGGACACGAACCCTGAACACTGAAGCTTTCTTT
TRBJ2-5	NA	TRBV20-1	NA	CSASPQETQYF	TGCAGTGCTAGCCCGCAAGAGACCCAGTACTTC
TRBJ2-1	NA	TRBV7-2	few	CASGRTRRNNEQFF	TGTGCCAGCGGCCGGACCCGAAGAAACAATGAGCAGTTCTTC
TRBJ2-5	NA	TRBV29-1	many	CSVKEQGETQYF	TGCAGCGTAAAGGAGCAGGGAGAGACCCAGTACTTC
TRBJ2-1	TRBD2	TRBV12-3/TRBV12-4	NA	CASGGLAGYNEQFF	TGTGCCAGCGGCGGACTAGCGGGTTACAATGAGCAGTTCTTC
TRBJ2-2	NA	TRBV11-2	NA	CASSRSSNTGELFF	TGTGCCAGCAGCCGGAGCTCGAACACCGGGGAGCTGTTTTTT
TRBJ2-1	TRBD2	TRBV4-1	NA	CASRDRGGNEQFF	TGCGCCAGCAGAGATCGGGGGGGCAATGAGCAGTTCTTC
TRBJ2-4	NA	TRBV11-2	few	CASSLIGRDSPSGVSAKNIQYF	TGTGCCAGCAGCTTAATAGGCAGGGATTCCCCGTCCGGCGTTTCAGCCAAAAACATTCAGTACTTC
TRBJ2-7	NA	TRBV7-3	many	CASSPRGSYEQYF	TGTGCCAGCAGCCCCAGAGGGTCCTACGAGCAGTACTTC
TRBJ1-2	NA	TRBV2	NA	CASSGFSNHNYGYTF	TGTGCCAGCAGTGGATTCAGCAACCATAACTATGGCTACACCTTC
TRBJ2-5	TRBD1	TRBV5-4	NA	CASSSEGQQETQYF	TGTGCCAGCAGCTCCGAGGGACAGCAGGAGACCCAGTACTTC
TRBJ2-2	NA	TRBV11-2	NA	CASSLGLSYTGELFF	TGTGCCAGCAGCTTGGGTCTATCTTACACCGGGGAGCTGTTTTTT
TRBJ2-1	TRBD2	TRBV5-4	many	CASSTILAGDNEQFF	TGTGCCAGCAGCACGATCCTAGCGGGAGATAATGAGCAGTTCTTC
TRBJ2-7	NA	TRBV9	NA	CASSVTAPGEQYF	TGTGCCAGCAGCGTTACAGCTCCCGGCGAGCAGTACTTC
TRBJ1-1	NA	TRBV12-3/TRBV12-4	many	CASSPLGFGTEAFF	TGTGCCAGCAGTCCCCTTGGATTTGGGACAGAAGCTTTCTTT
TRBJ2-1	TRBD1	TRBV5-1	many	CASTDRVVGEQFF	TGCGCCAGCACAGACAGGGTAGTTGGTGAGCAGTTCTTC
TRBJ2-1	NA	TRBV11-3	many	CASSLERLNEQFF	TGTGCCAGCAGCTTAGAACGTCTCAATGAGCAGTTCTTC
TRBJ1-2	NA	TRBV5-6	many	CASSFPETSDGYTF	TGTGCCAGCAGCTTCCCGGAAACCTCTGATGGCTACACCTTC
TRBJ1-2	NA	TRBV7-8	many	CASSWSPNYGYTF	TGTGCCAGCTCCTGGAGTCCTAACTATGGCTACACCTTC
TRBJ1-1	NA	TRBV7-6	many	CASSFQGSTEAFF	TGTGCCAGCAGCTTTCAGGGTTCGACTGAAGCTTTCTTT
TRBJ2-6	NA	TRBV2	NA	CASRSFSGANVLTF	TGTGCCAGCAGGAGTTTCTCTGGGGCCAACGTCCTGACTTTC
TRBJ2-3	TRBD1	TRBV29-1	NA	CSVHQGVSTDTQYF	TGCAGCGTTCACCAGGGGGTCAGCACAGATACGCAGTATTTT
TRBJ1-4	NA	TRBV20-1	many	CSARGFLAGVGEKLFF	TGCAGTGCTAGAGGCTTTCTGGCAGGGGTGGGCGAAAAACTGTTTTTT
TRBJ2-3	NA	TRBV30	few	CACTPFTDTQYF	TGTGCCTGCACTCCTTTCACAGATACGCAGTATTTT
TRBJ2-7	TRBD1	TRBV28	many	CATRLGPGQGDNYEQYF	TGTGCCACCCGATTGGGGCCGGGACAGGGAGATAACTACGAGCAGTACTTC
TRBJ2-7	NA	TRBV10-3	few	CATKAGPFYEQYF	TGTGCCACCAAGGCAGGCCCCTTCTACGAGCAGTACTTC
TRBJ1-1	TRBD1	TRBV27	many	CASSLSGQGWDTEAFF	TGTGCCAGCAGTCTTTCCGGACAGGGGTGGGACACTGAAGCTTTCTTT
TRBJ2-3	TRBD2	TRBV4-3	NA	CASSQVLSRRETDTQYF	TGCGCCAGCAGCCAAGTTTTATCTAGGCGGGAGACAGATACGCAGTATTTT
TRBJ1-2	NA	TRBV5-1	few	CASSPTEDSVYGYTF	TGCGCCAGCAGCCCGACGGAGGACAGCGTCTATGGCTACACCTTC
TRBJ1-2	TRBD1	TRBV12-3/TRBV12-4	many	CASTLTGKYGYTF	TGTGCCAGCACCCTGACAGGGAAATATGGCTACACCTTC
TRBJ2-7	NA	TRBV7-2	many	CASSPSYEQYF	TGTGCCAGCAGCCCATCCTACGAGCAGTACTTC
TRBJ2-1	TRBD2	TRBV29-1	few	CSVSAPGRAGRNEQFF	TGCAGCGTGAGCGCCCCCGGTAGGGCCGGGAGGAATGAGCAGTTCTTC
TRBJ1-1	NA	TRBV30	NA	CAWSVGMANTEAFF	TGTGCCTGGAGTGTCGGCATGGCGAACACTGAAGCTTTCTTT
TRBJ2-1	TRBD2	TRBV10-3	NA	CAISGTSGRSYNEQFF	TGTGCCATCAGTGGGACTAGCGGGAGATCCTACAATGAGCAGTTCTTC
TRBJ2-3	NA	TRBV18	many	CASSPTVSTDTQYF	TGTGCCAGCTCACCCACGGTTAGCACAGATACGCAGTATTTT
TRBJ2-1	NA	TRBV12-3/TRBV12-4	NA	CASRTLDYEQFF	TGTGCCAGCAGAACCTTGGACTATGAGCAGTTCTTC
TRBJ1-1	NA	TRBV20-1	NA	CSAPDTEAFF	TGCAGTGCTCCCGACACTGAAGCTTTCTTT
TRBJ1-5	NA	TRBV12-3/TRBV12-4	NA	CASRIRGDGNQPQHF	TGTGCCAGCAGAATTCGGGGGGACGGCAATCAGCCCCAGCATTTT
TRBJ2-3	NA	TRBV27	many	CASSLRAITDTQYF	TGTGCCAGCAGCCTCAGGGCCATCACAGATACGCAGTATTTT
TRBJ2-1	NA	TRBV7-6	many	CASSLDFLGEQFF	TGTGCCAGCAGCTTAGACTTTCTAGGTGAGCAGTTCTTC
TRBJ2-1	TRBD2	TRBV27	many	CASSPPPGLATNEQFF	TGTGCCAGCAGTCCACCACCGGGACTAGCGACTAATGAGCAGTTCTTC
TRBJ2-7	TRBD1	TRBV12-3/TRBV12-4	NA	CASSPPGQGAYEQYF	TGTGCCAGCAGTCCCCCGGGACAGGGGGCCTACGAGCAGTACTTC
TRBJ1-1	NA	TRBV28	NA	CASRGDLEAFF	TGTGCCAGCAGGGGCGACCTTGAAGCTTTCTTT
TRBJ2-5	NA	TRBV7-9	many	CASSYAGRRETQYF	TGTGCCAGCAGTTACGCAGGGCGGCGAGAGACCCAGTACTTC
TRBJ1-4	NA	TRBV29-1	many	CSAKTGLGEKLFF	TGCAGCGCCAAGACAGGTTTAGGAGAAAAACTGTTTTTT
TRBJ2-1	TRBD2	TRBV6-1	NA	CASSEVAGVDNEQFF	TGTGCCAGCAGTGAAGTAGCGGGAGTTGACAATGAGCAGTTCTTC